This T cell receptor beta chain was retrieved from a study of Graves' ophthalmopathy and Graves' hyperthyroidism. Study findings and constraints: Detected in blood as well were most expanded thyroid clonotypes with frequency above 0.001. Both a roughly 70% sensitivity and a roughly 75% specificity characterized the model's predictions of ophthalmopathy progression.

This clonotype was picked up many times. The target antigen is unknown. From fresh peripheral blood, over 9 ml in volume, the PBMCs were obtained. RNA transcripts provided the template for amplifying TCR beta CDR3 regions. Scientists carried out first-round RT-PCR using HTBI primers and then a second-round multiplex PCR. MiXCR was run by TCRdb on the multiplex PCR reads, yielding one entry per CDR3 protein. The sample holds 350,000 or so distinct CDR3 sequences, 15% to 20% seen once. The germline gives CDR1 DFQATT, CDR2 SNEGSKA (reference sequence). CDR3 length equals 14 residues. The V and J ends lost 6 bases and 10 bases respectively, with 19 bases between them.

The TCR comes from an adult man with Graves' ophthalmopathy. This rearrangement joins TRBV20-1 to TRBJ1-6; perhaps TRBD1 as D (5 bases). The sequencing sample was made of peripheral blood. CDR3 amino acids: CSARPVGPGSPLHF. CDR3 sequence (DNA): TGCAGTGCCCGCCCGGTGGGGCCTGGCTCACCCCTCCACTTT.